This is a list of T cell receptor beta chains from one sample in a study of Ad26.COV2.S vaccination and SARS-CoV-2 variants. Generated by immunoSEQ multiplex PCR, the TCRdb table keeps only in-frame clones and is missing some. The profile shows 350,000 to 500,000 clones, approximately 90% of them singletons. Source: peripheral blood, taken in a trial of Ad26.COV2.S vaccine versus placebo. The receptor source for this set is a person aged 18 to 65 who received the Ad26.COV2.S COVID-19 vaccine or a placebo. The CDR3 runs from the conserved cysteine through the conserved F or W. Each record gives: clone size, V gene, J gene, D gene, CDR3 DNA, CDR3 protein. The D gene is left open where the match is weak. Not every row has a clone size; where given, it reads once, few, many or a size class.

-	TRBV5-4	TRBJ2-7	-	TGTGCCAGCAGCTTGGAGGACCTGACCTACGAGCAGTACTTC	CASSLEDLTYEQYF
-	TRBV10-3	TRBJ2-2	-	TGTGCCATCAGTGGGACCGGGACTCGGAACACCGGGGAGCTGTTTTTT	CAISGTGTRNTGELFF
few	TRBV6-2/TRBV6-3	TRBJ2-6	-	TGTGCCAGCAGCCCCCGGGACAAACAGCGTATGGGGGCCAACGTCCTGACTTTC	CASSPRDKQRMGANVLTF
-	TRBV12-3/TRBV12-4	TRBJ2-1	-	TGTGCCAGCACCCTTCCTTATGGGGGTGAGCAGTTCTTC	CASTLPYGGEQFF
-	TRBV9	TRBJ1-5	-	TGTGCCAGCAGCGTAGTTCCCGAGGATCAGCCCCAGCATTTT	CASSVVPEDQPQHF
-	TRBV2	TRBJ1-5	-	TGTGCCAGCAGTGAAAGGGTTCGGCAGCCCCAGCATTTT	CASSERVRQPQHF
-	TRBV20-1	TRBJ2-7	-	TGCAGCACTCAGTTCTCCTACGAGCAGTACTTC	CSTQFSYEQYF
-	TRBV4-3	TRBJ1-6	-	TGCGCCAGCAGCCAAGATCTTTCTGAGTATGGCTCCTATAATTCACCCCTCCACTTT	CASSQDLSEYGSYNSPLHF
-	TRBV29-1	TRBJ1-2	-	TGCAGCGTTGAAGGCGGGCAGGGCTACACCTTC	CSVEGGQGYTF
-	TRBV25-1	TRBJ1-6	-	TGTGCCAGCAGTGAAGGAGGGGAATCACCCCTCCACTTT	CASSEGGESPLHF
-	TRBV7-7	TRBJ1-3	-	TGTGCCAGCAGCCGTGACCCCCTACCCGGAAACACCATATATTTT	CASSRDPLPGNTIYF
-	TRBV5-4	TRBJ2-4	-	TGTGCCAGCAGCACCTCAGGGGACATTCAGTACTTC	CASSTSGDIQYF
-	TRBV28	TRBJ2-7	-	TGTGCCAGCACGAACTCCGGGACCGCCGTCTTCTACGAGCAGTACTTC	CASTNSGTAVFYEQYF
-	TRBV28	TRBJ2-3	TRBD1	TGTGCCAGCGGCCAGGACAGGGGCCCGGCAGATACGCAGTATTTT	CASGQDRGPADTQYF